This T cell receptor beta chain was documented in a study of TIL therapy for anti-PD-1-resistant metastatic lung cancer. Time point defined: pre-treatment sample, taken before nivolumab and TIL therapy. The immunoSEQ assay was v3. Only in-frame clones appear in the TCRdb table, and some are missing; sequencing was by immunoSEQ multiplex PCR. Of just over 45,000 clones in the sample, 79% were seen once. CDR3 size: 14 residues. The V gene's germline CDR1 is MDHEN and CDR2 SYDVKM. Trimming took off 4 bases at V and 4 bases at J, with 13 bases between the two ends. The sequenced sample was blood, obtained at baseline. The clonotype originates from a man between 65 and 85 years old with non-small cell lung cancer. This chain joins TRBV28 and TRBJ1-2, with a weak D call TRBD1 (5 bases). CDR3 region: CASSSGGVVYGYTF. In DNA, the CDR3 is TGTGCCAGCAGTTCTGGGGGAGTCGTCTATGGCTACACCTTC.